This T cell receptor (beta chain) was retrieved from a study of blood T cell repertoires in COVID-19. In the study overall: Acute-phase and convalescent COVID-19 samples originated in the United States, Italy and Spain. The analysed material was cDNA or gDNA that came from T cells, B-cell-depleted T cells, or PBMCs.

TCRdb keeps only in-frame clones here, not all; method: immunoSEQ multiplex PCR. Here the sample spans over 600,000 clones, 70% to 90% being singletons. The count of this clone is one. The V and J ends lost 4 bases and 2 bases, in that order; junction bases with no gene match: 8. Germline-derived CDR1 and CDR2 are LGHNA and YSLEER. The CDR3 runs 16 residues. V usage is TRBV4-3 and J usage is TRBJ2-1; 7 bases match TRBD2. The specimen was peripheral blood. The origin of this receptor is a woman in her late teens or twenties with acute or convalescent COVID-19. CDR3 nucleotide sequence: TGCGCCAGCAGCCGTGCCACGGGACTACCCTACAATGAGCAGTTCTTC. Protein: CASSRATGLPYNEQFF.